This entry features one TCR beta chain sequence. This clonotype was picked up a small number of times. The target of this receptor is not known. Base qualities are missing; no much larger clone stands one base away. The sample comes from a study of T cells in Graves' hyperthyroidism and ophthalmopathy (dated by TCRdb to about 2019). Context from the whole study: Peripheral blood was collected at initial diagnosis, before any treatment. To identify distinguishing TCR V-J signatures, a discovery cohort of about 100 patients was used, comprising fewer than 45 with Graves' ophthalmopathy and 57 with stable Graves' hyperthyroidism. An independent validation cohort of fewer than 20 hyperthyroidism patients and approximately 16 patients who later progressed to ophthalmopathy tested prospective prediction of ophthalmopathy. The 85 to 100 discovery patients were divided at random into training and test sets in a 7:3 ratio. The study also compared thyroid tissue and blood T-cell repertoires from a handful of Graves' hyperthyroidism patients. Following sampling, methimazole starting at 30 mg daily was given to hyperthyroidism patients, and high-dose intravenous methylprednisolone was given to ophthalmopathy patients. The paper describes TCR Vbeta CDR3 sequencing of more than 120 peripheral blood samples, made up of around 41 ophthalmopathy patients, around 78 hyperthyroidism patients and 17 progressor patients.

Here V drops 4 bases and J drops 2 bases, and the junction holds 7 bases not matched to any gene. CDR1 and CDR2 are read off the germline V gene (reference sequence) as SGHNT and YYREEE. The CDR3 has 15 amino acids, counting the end cysteine and phenylalanine. Only CDR3 DNA remains: 45 bases, in frame from the first base. In the ophthalmopathy patients, disease was moderately to severely active, with a Clinical Activity Score of 3 or more, a NOSPECS grade of 4 or more, and a duration of less than 3 months. Exclusion was applied to patients with uncontrolled infections, other autoimmune diseases, pregnancy or lactation. Diagnoses were based on clinical symptoms, serum thyroxine and TRAb, thyroid ultrasound and orbital computed tomography. PBMCs were separated from approximately 9.9 ml of fresh peripheral blood using Ficoll-Paque density gradient centrifugation. Total RNA was extracted using Trizol reagent, and RNA quality was assessed on an Agilent 2100 Bioanalyzer.

Beyond this particular receptor, the publication reports: A model built on a 13 V-J signature distinguished ophthalmopathy from stable hyperthyroidism, reaching around 88% sensitivity and about 81% specificity in cross-validation and 80%/75% in testing. Most expanded thyroid clonotypes (frequency above 0.001) were also detected in blood, suggesting blood repertoires may reflect thyroid immune responses. In validation, the model predicted progression to ophthalmopathy a median of roughly 6.2 months before onset, with about 70% sensitivity and about 72% specificity. No statistical method was used to set the sample size in advance, and investigators knew the group allocation.

The TCR beta CDR3 regions were amplified from RNA transcripts. The TCR CDR3 was subjected to a first round of RT-PCR using the HTBI primer set and the Qiagen OneStep RT-PCR kit. Libraries were constructed in a second round of multiplex PCR, after which size selection and purification were performed. Libraries were sequenced paired-end with 100 bp reads on an Illumina HiSeq2000. For the original study's pipeline: SOAPnuke was used to process the raw data, removing reads that contained adapters or uncalled bases, had a mean Phred below 15, or lacked an exact match to the constant primer or identifier. High-quality paired reads were merged using COPE v1.2.5, and each unique nucleotide sequence was defined as a clonotype. MiTCR v1.1 was used to align clonotypes to the IMGT TRBV, TRBD and TRBJ reference segments. The analysis included only V-J combinations with a frequency above 0.0001, which together covered roughly 99% of the repertoires. A TCS score was defined as the ratio between F50 (clonal expansion) and ExV (chaos), using BLOSUM62-based TCRdist between CDR3 peptides within each V-J. Welch's t-statistics and random forest reduced around 550 V-J features to about 12, which were used in a naive Bayes classifier (R e1071). The public reads were run again by TCRdb, first through fastp at Q25 and then through MiXCR, and only productive beta chains were kept. Merged by CDR3 protein, the rows form single entries marked with the most common genes and DNA. The V and J calls here are based on TCRdb, not the publication. The sample data list under 350,000 distinct CDR3 sequences, and 12% to 15% of these were observed just once. The ten largest clones capture almost 35% of the sample.

The receptor was isolated from a woman in her thirties or forties with Graves' ophthalmopathy. The sample taken for sequencing was blood. Recombination joined TRBV5-4 with TRBJ2-5, with 8 middle bases fitting TRBD2. The CDR3 reads as follows: CASSLTLAAQETQYF. The sequenced DNA: TGTGCCAGCAGCCTTACACTAGCGGCACAAGAGACCCAGTACTTC.